Listed below are T cell receptor beta chains from one sample, sequenced in a study of identical twins. From the 5' RACE reads, TCRdb called clonotypes with MiXCR, one entry per CDR3 protein. In the table there are around 490,000 distinct CDR3 sequences, roughly 15% of which are singletons. The same specimen was also included in a second study, on yellow fever vaccine responses in identical twins.

Sequencing input: CD4+ T cells sorted from blood. The receptors were gathered from a woman aged 18-29 years in good health. Both conserved end residues are part of each CDR3. The order of the fields is CDR3 protein, CDR3 length, clone size, V gene, J gene. Some rows mark clone size as missing; the rest say once, few, many or name a class of expanded clone.

CDR3aa: CASSFLTGGGTEAFF
len: 15
abundance: .
v_gene: TRBV7-8
j_gene: TRBJ1-1

CDR3aa: CSVEPPEGGHTQYF
len: 14
abundance: many
v_gene: TRBV29-1
j_gene: TRBJ2-3

CDR3aa: CASSPGLAALSYEQYF
len: 16
abundance: .
v_gene: TRBV27
j_gene: TRBJ2-7

CDR3aa: CASRGTSGLETQYF
len: 14
abundance: many
v_gene: TRBV12-3/TRBV12-4
j_gene: TRBJ2-5

CDR3aa: CASSLRQGNTDTQYF
len: 15
abundance: many
v_gene: TRBV28
j_gene: TRBJ2-3

CDR3aa: CASRRGQGGEAFF
len: 13
abundance: .
v_gene: TRBV6-1
j_gene: TRBJ1-1

CDR3aa: CASSLAGPSLRDNEQFF
len: 17
abundance: .
v_gene: TRBV6-1
j_gene: TRBJ2-1

CDR3aa: CASSRELGPDTQYF
len: 14
abundance: few
v_gene: TRBV2
j_gene: TRBJ2-3

CDR3aa: CASRTGEHEQYF
len: 12
abundance: many
v_gene: TRBV28
j_gene: TRBJ2-7

CDR3aa: CASTWTGSNTEAFF
len: 14
abundance: .
v_gene: TRBV2
j_gene: TRBJ1-1

CDR3aa: CSARARQVFEKLFF
len: 14
abundance: few
v_gene: TRBV20-1
j_gene: TRBJ1-4

CDR3aa: CASTYPSSGNTIYF
len: 14
abundance: many
v_gene: TRBV12-3/TRBV12-4
j_gene: TRBJ1-3

CDR3aa: CASMDRRNQPQHF
len: 13
abundance: few
v_gene: TRBV28
j_gene: TRBJ1-5

CDR3aa: CASGSVSQPQHF
len: 12
abundance: .
v_gene: TRBV12-5
j_gene: TRBJ1-5

CDR3aa: CASSLDTGVEYF
len: 12
abundance: few
v_gene: TRBV5-1
j_gene: TRBJ2-3

CDR3aa: CASSLPDRDYGYTF
len: 14
abundance: few
v_gene: TRBV5-1
j_gene: TRBJ1-2

CDR3aa: CASSLLDLASGANVLTF
len: 17
abundance: .
v_gene: TRBV28
j_gene: TRBJ2-6

CDR3aa: CASSLDGDPSPLHF
len: 14
abundance: .
v_gene: TRBV12-3/TRBV12-4
j_gene: TRBJ1-6

CDR3aa: CASSLFRKTGSSTDTQYF
len: 18
abundance: .
v_gene: TRBV12-3/TRBV12-4
j_gene: TRBJ2-3

CDR3aa: CASSRGEEGNIQNF
len: 14
abundance: .
v_gene: TRBV5-1
j_gene: TRBJ2-4

CDR3aa: CSVAGTGETQYF
len: 12
abundance: few
v_gene: TRBV29-1
j_gene: TRBJ2-5

CDR3aa: CASSYSQLPSYNEQFF
len: 16
abundance: .
v_gene: TRBV6-5
j_gene: TRBJ2-1

CDR3aa: CASSQGLAGATEQFF
len: 15
abundance: .
v_gene: TRBV14
j_gene: TRBJ2-1

CDR3aa: CASKEGVYRFDAYNEQFF
len: 18
abundance: .
v_gene: TRBV5-1
j_gene: TRBJ2-1

CDR3aa: CSVGRGAPLNTEAFF
len: 15
abundance: .
v_gene: TRBV29-1
j_gene: TRBJ1-1

CDR3aa: CSVVSRDSGEQYF
len: 13
abundance: .
v_gene: TRBV29-1
j_gene: TRBJ2-7

CDR3aa: CASRLGQGTNNEQFF
len: 15
abundance: many
v_gene: TRBV7-9
j_gene: TRBJ2-1

CDR3aa: CASSPASGSSYEQYF
len: 15
abundance: few
v_gene: TRBV28
j_gene: TRBJ2-7

CDR3aa: CASSVGVSGFTGELFF
len: 16
abundance: few
v_gene: TRBV9
j_gene: TRBJ2-2

CDR3aa: CASSRDRVGTDTQYF
len: 15
abundance: .
v_gene: TRBV11-2
j_gene: TRBJ2-3

CDR3aa: CASSQLSQLNTEAFF
len: 15
abundance: few
v_gene: TRBV3-1
j_gene: TRBJ1-1

CDR3aa: CASSPGQTATEAFF
len: 14
abundance: .
v_gene: TRBV18
j_gene: TRBJ1-1

CDR3aa: CASSLWRESRNEQFF
len: 15
abundance: .
v_gene: TRBV5-5
j_gene: TRBJ2-1

CDR3aa: CASSYLGGGYEQYF
len: 14
abundance: .
v_gene: TRBV6-5
j_gene: TRBJ2-7

CDR3aa: CASSQGLAGAYTDTQYF
len: 17
abundance: few
v_gene: TRBV7-9
j_gene: TRBJ2-3

CDR3aa: CSVPGFQGNTEAFF
len: 14
abundance: .
v_gene: TRBV29-1
j_gene: TRBJ1-1

CDR3aa: CSASLGQGVYEQYF
len: 14
abundance: .
v_gene: TRBV20-1
j_gene: TRBJ2-7

CDR3aa: CASSLAENQPQHF
len: 13
abundance: once
v_gene: TRBV5-5
j_gene: TRBJ1-5

CDR3aa: CSAQLLTGGRETQYF
len: 15
abundance: .
v_gene: TRBV20-1
j_gene: TRBJ2-5

CDR3aa: CASSADRGRETQYF
len: 14
abundance: few
v_gene: TRBV2
j_gene: TRBJ2-5

CDR3aa: CASSPNGLAGADTQYF
len: 16
abundance: few
v_gene: TRBV5-5
j_gene: TRBJ2-3

CDR3aa: CAISPGTRTSSGANVLTF
len: 18
abundance: many
v_gene: TRBV10-3
j_gene: TRBJ2-6